This is a list of T cell receptor beta chains from one sample in a study of cytomegalovirus exposure and HLA in healthy donors. Libraries were prepared by immunoSEQ multiplex PCR; TCRdb keeps only in-frame clonotypes and omits some of them. In the table there are about 79,000 clones, approximately 94% of which are singletons. The sequenced sample was PBMCs. The receptors shown here come from a woman aged 25 to 39 in good health and CMV-seronegative. The CDR3 runs from the conserved cysteine through the conserved F or W. The D gene is left open where the match is weak. Clone size appears in some rows only: once, few, many, or a class for an expanded clone.

clone_size cdr3_length j_call v_call d_call cdr3_nt cdr3_aa
NA 11 TRBJ2-7 TRBV20-1 NA TGCAGTGCTACACGAGGAAATGGACAGTACTTC CSATRGNGQYF
NA 13 TRBJ1-5 TRBV6-6 NA TGTGCCAGCAGTTTGTACACCAATCAGCCCCAGCATTTT CASSLYTNQPQHF
NA 15 TRBJ2-3 TRBV5-1 NA TGCGCCAGCAGCTTGGGCAGGGGAACCACAGATACGCAGTATTTT CASSLGRGTTDTQYF
NA 16 TRBJ2-5 TRBV7-2 TRBD2 TGTGCCAGCAGCCTAGGAAATAGCGGGGGGGCAGAGACCCAGTACTTC CASSLGNSGGAETQYF
NA 14 TRBJ1-4 TRBV27 NA TGTGCCAGCAGTTTAATGCGGCAAGATGAAAAACTGTTTTTT CASSLMRQDEKLFF
NA 15 TRBJ1-1 TRBV5-1 NA TGCGCCAGCAGCTTGGAGGGGAACGGGGGCACTGAAGCTTTCTTT CASSLEGNGGTEAFF
NA 15 TRBJ1-1 TRBV6-6 TRBD1 TGTGCCAGCAGTTCCAGGGGGCGAATCCCTCCCGAAGCTTTCTTT CASSSRGRIPPEAFF
NA 14 TRBJ1-4 TRBV6-1 TRBD1 TGTGCCAGCAACGAGGACAGGATTAATGAAAAACTGTTTTTT CASNEDRINEKLFF
NA 14 TRBJ1-5 TRBV28 NA TGTGCCAGCAGTTTTTCAGGGATAAGTCAGCCCCAGCATTTT CASSFSGISQPQHF
NA 14 TRBJ1-4 TRBV6-5 NA TGTGCCAGCAGTTACAAATGGTATAGTGAAAAACTGTTTTTT CASSYKWYSEKLFF
NA 14 TRBJ1-2 TRBV7-8 TRBD1 TGTGCCAGCAGCTCTAATCAGGGGGTGGAGGGCTACACCTTC CASSSNQGVEGYTF
NA 16 TRBJ1-4 TRBV5-5 TRBD1 TGTGCCAGCAGCCCGGTCCCTTCGGGACAGGGGGCCAAACTGTTTTTT CASSPVPSGQGAKLFF
NA 15 TRBJ1-4 TRBV6-5 TRBD1 TGTGCCAGCGGTAGACCGGGACAGGGATACGAAAAACTGTTTTTT CASGRPGQGYEKLFF
NA 14 TRBJ2-3 TRBV5-4 NA TGTGCCAGCCACCCCCGGGGGAGCACAGATACGCAGTATTTT CASHPRGSTDTQYF
NA 14 TRBJ1-6 TRBV15 NA TGTGCCACCAGCAGAGGGGACACTTATTCACCCCTCCACTTT CATSRGDTYSPLHF
NA 14 TRBJ2-7 TRBV21-1 NA TGTGCCAGCAGCCTCAGGGTCACGGACTACGAGCAGTACTTC CASSLRVTDYEQYF
NA 15 TRBJ2-1 TRBV6-6 TRBD2 TGTGCCAGCAGTCGGACTAGCGGAACCTACAATGAGCAGTTCTTC CASSRTSGTYNEQFF
NA 16 TRBJ2-1 TRBV5-1 TRBD2 TGCGCCAGCAGGAATCCGAGGACTAGCGGCTCGAATGAGCAGTTCTTC CASRNPRTSGSNEQFF
NA 13 TRBJ1-1 TRBV11-1 NA TGTGCCAGCAGCTTAGGCCCGGGACTGGAAGCTTTCTTT CASSLGPGLEAFF
NA 16 TRBJ2-2 TRBV11-2 TRBD1 TGTGCCAGCAGGTCCCCGGGACAGGAGAACACCGGGGAGCTGTTTTTT CASRSPGQENTGELFF
once 14 TRBJ2-1 TRBV5-1 NA TGCGCCAGCAGCTCGTCGGGAGTAAGCGATGAGCAGTTCTTC CASSSSGVSDEQFF
NA 14 TRBJ2-3 TRBV2 NA TGTGCCAGCAGCAAAGATAGACCAGGAGATACGCAGTATTTT CASSKDRPGDTQYF
NA 14 TRBJ2-1 TRBV4-1 NA TGCGCCAGCAGCCAACCTGGACAGAACAATGAGCAGTTCTTC CASSQPGQNNEQFF
once 19 TRBJ1-4 TRBV28 TRBD1 TGTGCCAGCAGTCCACCGACAGGGGGCTCTATCGGAACTAATGAAAAACTGTTTTTT CASSPPTGGSIGTNEKLFF
NA 13 TRBJ1-5 TRBV7-2 TRBD1 TGTGCCAGCAGCTTTGACAGGGGACAGCCCCAGCATTTT CASSFDRGQPQHF
NA 14 TRBJ1-1 TRBV19 TRBD1 TGTGCCAGTATAAGGACAGGGCAGGTCACTGAAGCTTTCTTT CASIRTGQVTEAFF
once 12 TRBJ1-4 TRBV30 NA TGTGCCTGGAGCAGGGTTAATGAAAAACTGTTTTTT CAWSRVNEKLFF
once 17 TRBJ1-3 TRBV9 NA TGTGCCAGCAGCGTAGGCGGGGGAGGGTTGTCTGGAAACACCATATATTTT CASSVGGGGLSGNTIYF
NA 15 TRBJ1-2 TRBV9 NA TGTGCCAGCAGCGTAGCTTTGACAGATAACTATGGCTACACCTTC CASSVALTDNYGYTF
NA 14 TRBJ1-2 TRBV4-1 NA TGCGCCAGCAGCCAAGCGGACAGTAACTATGGCTACACCTTC CASSQADSNYGYTF
NA 15 TRBJ2-7 TRBV9 NA TGTGCCAGCAGCTCACTTGGGGCGATGGTCAACGAGCAGTACTTC CASSSLGAMVNEQYF
NA 16 TRBJ2-5 TRBV2 TRBD2 TGTGCCAGCAGGTTACTGACTAGCGGACCCCAAGAGACCCAGTACTTC CASRLLTSGPQETQYF
NA 14 TRBJ2-7 TRBV27 NA TGTGCCAGCAGTTTATACGGGTCCCCCCACGAGCAGTACTTC CASSLYGSPHEQYF
NA 15 TRBJ2-1 TRBV5-1 NA TGCGCCAGCAGCTTCAGGACAAGATCCTACAATGAGCAGTTCTTC CASSFRTRSYNEQFF
NA 15 TRBJ2-1 TRBV2 TRBD2 TGTGCCAGCAGTGATAGGCTAGCGGAAATCAATGAGCAGTTCTTC CASSDRLAEINEQFF
NA 13 TRBJ1-1 TRBV30 TRBD1 TGTGCCTGGACCCGGACAGGGGACACTGAAGCTTTCTTT CAWTRTGDTEAFF
NA 15 TRBJ1-4 TRBV5-1 TRBD1 TGCGCCAGCAGCCAAGGACAGGCGTATAATGAAAAACTGTTTTTT CASSQGQAYNEKLFF
once 16 TRBJ1-2 TRBV11-2 NA TGTGCCAGCAGCTTAGAAGGGAGAGGCAGGGAGGATGGCTACACCTTC CASSLEGRGREDGYTF
NA 13 TRBJ1-5 TRBV6-5 TRBD1 TGTGCCAGCAGTTATGGAGGGGGCCAGCCCCAGCATTTT CASSYGGGQPQHF
NA 15 TRBJ2-4 TRBV6-1 TRBD1 TGTGCCAGCAAGAAGACAGGGGCGGCCAAAAACATTCAGTACTTC CASKKTGAAKNIQYF
NA 15 TRBJ1-4 TRBV7-9 TRBD1 TGTGCCAGCAGCCCTGACCGGGACAGGGGTGAAAAACTGTTTTTT CASSPDRDRGEKLFF
NA 11 TRBJ1-2 TRBV6-1 NA TGTGCCAGCGACAACGCCTGGGGCTACACCTTC CASDNAWGYTF
NA 15 TRBJ1-5 TRBV5-4 NA TGTGCCAGCAGCCCCGATCTAAGTAGCAATCAGCCCCAGCATTTT CASSPDLSSNQPQHF
NA 10 TRBJ1-2 TRBV30 NA TGTGCCTGGATGGAGGGTGGCTACACCTTC CAWMEGGYTF
once 15 TRBJ2-7 TRBV5-1 NA TGCGCCAGCAGCTGGGGCGGGACGGGAAGCTACGAGCAGTACTTC CASSWGGTGSYEQYF
NA 17 TRBJ2-2 TRBV11-1 NA TGTGCCAGCAGCCCTATCGAGGGCAGTGCGAACACCGGGGAGCTGTTTTTT CASSPIEGSANTGELFF
NA 16 TRBJ2-1 TRBV10-3 TRBD2 TGTGCCATCAGCCAGAGTCACGCGGGAGAGGGGAATGAGCAGTTCTTC CAISQSHAGEGNEQFF
NA 13 TRBJ1-1 TRBV10-1 TRBD1 TGCGCCAGCAGTGCCTACAGGGGGGCTGAAGCTTTCTTT CASSAYRGAEAFF
NA 17 TRBJ2-1 TRBV7-3 NA TGTGCCAGCAGCTTAACTGGGGGCACCCTAATATACAATGAGCAGTTCTTC CASSLTGGTLIYNEQFF
NA 14 TRBJ1-4 TRBV2 TRBD1 TGTGCCAGCATACCGGACAGGGTAACAAATGAACTGTTTTTT CASIPDRVTNELFF
NA 14 TRBJ1-5 TRBV11-1 NA TGTGCCAGCAGCCCTAGTTATAGCAATCAGCCCCAGCATTTT CASSPSYSNQPQHF
NA 14 TRBJ1-1 TRBV19 NA TGTGCCAGTAGTCACCTGGGCGAGAACACTGAAGCTTTCTTT CASSHLGENTEAFF
NA 16 TRBJ2-1 TRBV14 NA TGTGCCAGCAGCCCCCGGGGTAGCGGACTTTACAATGAGCAGTTCTTC CASSPRGSGLYNEQFF
NA 13 TRBJ2-7 TRBV5-1 NA TGCGCCAGCAGCGCTGGACAGAACTACGAGCAGTACTTC CASSAGQNYEQYF
NA 14 TRBJ2-3 TRBV29-1 TRBD2 TGCAGCGCCCGGGGGACTAGCGTGGCAGATACGCAGTATTTT CSARGTSVADTQYF